This TCR beta chain was obtained from a study of PD-L1 blockade in urothelial cancer. Turning to the study itself: Anywhere from 0 to 3 prior chemotherapy regimens had been received by patients. Blood was subjected to analysis at 3 weeks (second dose) and 6 weeks following treatment start.

Findings of the study overall: Tumor-associated clones in blood expanded more at 3 weeks in durable-benefit patients.

The V end lost 2 bases, the J end lost 9 bases, and 11 bases lay between the germline ends. Per the germline V gene, CDR1 is MNHEY and CDR2 is SVGAGI. CDR3 length: 13 amino acids. Repertoires were generated with immunoSEQ multiplex PCR, while TCRdb's copy carries only in-frame clones and drops some. Of 30,000 to 50,000 clones in the sample, approximately 93% were seen once. Time point reported: pretreatment peripheral blood. Points on this clone: Its antigen is unknown.

The chain employs TRBV6-5 and TRBJ1-5, with D hard to call. Sequences were derived from PBMCs, sampled around atezolizumab (anti-PD-L1) treatment. The TCR was taken from a woman aged 60 to 75 with urothelial cancer. The CDR3 sequence: CASSYALGGPQHF. The CDR3 DNA is TGTGCCAGCAGTTACGCTCTCGGAGGGCCCCAGCATTTT.